This T cell receptor (beta chain) was sequenced for a study of T cell responses to AZD1222 COVID-19 vaccine. As for the study in general: Investigators merged groups given second doses at roughly 4 or roughly 12 weeks.

With regard to this clone: What it recognizes is unknown. Other DNA sequences of this sample code for an identical CDR3.

Measured with immunoSEQ multiplex PCR; TCRdb has only the in-frame clones, and not every one. The table lists some 130,000 clones, approximately 91% of them singletons. Study findings and constraints: Among AZD1222 vaccinees, only 6 or 7 were seropositive at baseline. White British donors predominated, females outnumbered males, and clonal diversity was possibly underestimated.

V was trimmed by 2 bases and J by 0 bases, leaving 5 bases between them. The CDR3 sequence is 13 residues long. Germline V CDR1 and CDR2: SGDLS, YYNGEE. Here the sequenced sample was peripheral blood, taken on day 0 of AZD1222 vaccination. The sequence derives from an adult in good health. The chain has TRBV9 and TRBJ1-1; D not certain. CDR3 residues: CASSVGMNTEAFF. In nucleotides, the CDR3 is TGTGCCAGCAGCGTTGGCATGAACACTGAAGCTTTCTTT.